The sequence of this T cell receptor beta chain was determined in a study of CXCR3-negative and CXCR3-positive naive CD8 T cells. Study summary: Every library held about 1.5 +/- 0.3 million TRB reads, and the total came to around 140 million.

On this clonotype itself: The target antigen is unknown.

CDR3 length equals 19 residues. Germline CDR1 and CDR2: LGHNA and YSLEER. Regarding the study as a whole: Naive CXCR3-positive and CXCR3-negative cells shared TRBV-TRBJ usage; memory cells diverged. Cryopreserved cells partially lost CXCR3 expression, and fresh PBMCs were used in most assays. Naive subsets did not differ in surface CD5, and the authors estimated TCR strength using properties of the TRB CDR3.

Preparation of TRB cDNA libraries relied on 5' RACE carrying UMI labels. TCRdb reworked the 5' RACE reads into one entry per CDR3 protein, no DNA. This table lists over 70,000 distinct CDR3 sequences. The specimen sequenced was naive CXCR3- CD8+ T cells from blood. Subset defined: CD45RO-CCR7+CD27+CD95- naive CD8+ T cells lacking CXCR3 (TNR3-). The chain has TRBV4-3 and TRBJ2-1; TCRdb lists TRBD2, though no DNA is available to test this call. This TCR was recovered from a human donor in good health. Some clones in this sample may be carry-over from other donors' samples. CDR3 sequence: CASSQDRLAGGGYYNEQFF.